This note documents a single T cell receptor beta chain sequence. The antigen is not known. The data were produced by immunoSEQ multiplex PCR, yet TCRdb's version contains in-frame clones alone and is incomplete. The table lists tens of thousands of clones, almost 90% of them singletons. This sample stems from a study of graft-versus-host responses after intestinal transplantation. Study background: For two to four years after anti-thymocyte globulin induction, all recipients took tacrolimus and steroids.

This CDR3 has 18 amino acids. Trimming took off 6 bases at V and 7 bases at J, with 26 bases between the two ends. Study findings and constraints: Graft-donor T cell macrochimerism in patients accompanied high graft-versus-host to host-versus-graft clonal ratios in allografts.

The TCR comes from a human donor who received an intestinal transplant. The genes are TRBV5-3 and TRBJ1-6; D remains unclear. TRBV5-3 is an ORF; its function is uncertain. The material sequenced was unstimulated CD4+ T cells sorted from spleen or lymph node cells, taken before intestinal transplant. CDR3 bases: TGTGCCAGAACCTCCCCCGGGTGTTTCTGGCACTCGAATTCACCCCTCCACTTT. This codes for CARTSPGCFWHSNSPLHF.